The rows below give T cell receptor beta chains drawn from one sample of a study of molecular identifiers for immune sequencing clone quantification. MiXCR, run by TCRdb on the PCR reads, gives a single entry per CDR3 protein. The sample carries some 580,000 distinct CDR3 sequences, about 25% recorded once. Specimen: naive CD8+ T cells from blood, with Jurkat cell RNA spiked in. The receptors come from a human donor in good health. Some libraries in this study had Jurkat cell RNA spiked in. The CDR3 runs from the conserved cysteine through the conserved F or W. The order of the fields is V gene, clone size, J gene, D gene, CDR3 protein, CDR3 DNA. D genes are given only for firm matches. Rows may omit the clone size; those that give it use once, few, many or a size class.

TRBV24-1	NA	TRBJ1-1	NA	CATSVGRNTEAFF	TGTGCCACCAGTGTGGGGAGAAACACTGAAGCTTTCTTT
TRBV9	few	TRBJ1-5	TRBD1	CASSSWGDSQPQHF	TGTGCCAGCAGCAGTTGGGGGGACAGTCAGCCCCAGCATTTT
TRBV6-5	many	TRBJ2-3	TRBD2	CASSLAGLAGEPDTQYF	TGTGCCAGCAGTCTCGCGGGACTAGCGGGGGAGCCGGATACGCAGTATTTT
TRBV27	NA	TRBJ1-2	NA	CASSWAENYGYTF	TGTGCCAGCAGTTGGGCCGAGAACTATGGCTACACCTTC
TRBV7-8	many	TRBJ2-5	NA	CASSLAGPGQGMGTQYF	TGTGCCAGCAGCTTAGCAGGCCCAGGGCAGGGTATGGGGACCCAGTACTTC
TRBV4-1	NA	TRBJ2-5	NA	CASSQGADQETQYF	TGCGCCAGCAGCCAAGGAGCGGATCAAGAGACCCAGTACTTC
TRBV12-3/TRBV12-4	NA	TRBJ2-3	TRBD2	CASMDASGRGTDTQYF	TGTGCCAGCATGGATGCTAGCGGGAGAGGCACAGACACGCAGTATTTT
TRBV30	NA	TRBJ2-7	NA	CAWSVPGEQYF	TGTGCCTGGAGCGTCCCTGGGGAGCAGTACTTC
TRBV4-3	few	TRBJ1-2	NA	CASRDGYGYTF	TGCGCCAGCAGGGACGGCTATGGCTACACCTTC
TRBV18	NA	TRBJ2-3	NA	CASSPPGRRGAADQYF	TGTGCCAGCTCACCCCCGGGGAGGAGGGGAGCGGCGGATCAGTATTTT
TRBV12-3/TRBV12-4	NA	TRBJ1-6	NA	CASSLGGGYSPLHF	TGTGCCAGCAGTTTAGGGGGGGGGTATTCACCCCTCCACTTT
TRBV12-3/TRBV12-4	NA	TRBJ1-4	NA	CASSSTGQSHEKLFF	TGTGCCAGCAGTTCTACGGGACAAAGCCATGAAAAACTGTTTTTT
TRBV12-3/TRBV12-4	NA	TRBJ2-1	TRBD2	CASSLVAGGPSEFF	TGTGCCAGCAGTTTAGTAGCGGGAGGGCCGTCGGAGTTCTTC
TRBV15	NA	TRBJ2-1	NA	CATSRGAGVDEQFF	TGTGCCACCAGCAGAGGGGCAGGAGTCGATGAGCAGTTCTTC
TRBV9	NA	TRBJ2-7	NA	CASSVADTSSYEQYF	TGTGCCAGCAGCGTAGCTGATACTAGCAGCTACGAGCAGTACTTC
TRBV28	few	TRBJ2-7	NA	CASSSPVDGSLYEQYF	TGTGCCAGCAGTTCCCCTGTCGACGGGAGCCTCTACGAGCAGTACTTC
TRBV7-9	NA	TRBJ2-5	TRBD2	CASSYGLAGQETQCF	TGTGCCAGCAGCTACGGACTAGCGGGACAAGAGACCCAGTGCTTC
TRBV9	many	TRBJ1-5	NA	CASSVGSEDQPQHF	TGTGCCAGCAGCGTAGGCAGTGAGGATCAGCCCCAGCATTTT
TRBV27	NA	TRBJ2-2	NA	CASSFVGITGELFF	TGTGCCAGCAGTTTCGTAGGGATCACCGGGGAGCTGTTTTTT
TRBV28	NA	TRBJ2-7	NA	CASPPQGSYEQYF	TGTGCCAGCCCTCCCCAGGGGTCCTACGAGCAGTACTTC
TRBV4-1	NA	TRBJ2-3	TRBD2	CASSQVTSGTTDTQYF	TGCGCCAGCAGCCAAGTGACTAGCGGGACCACAGATACGCAGTATTTT
TRBV9	once	TRBJ1-2	NA	CASSVGDRPYGYTF	TGTGCCAGCAGCGTAGGAGACAGGCCTTACGGCTACACCTTC
TRBV27	NA	TRBJ1-1	TRBD1	CASSLQTGYGTEAFF	TGTGCCAGCAGTTTACAGACAGGGTATGGCACTGAAGCTTTCTTT
TRBV6-2/TRBV6-3	NA	TRBJ1-5	NA	CASSYQGLSNQPQHF	TGTGCCAGCAGTTACCAGGGGCTGAGCAATCAGCCCCAGCATTTT
TRBV4-3	many	TRBJ2-7	NA	CASSHRTRLHEQYF	TGCGCCAGCAGCCATCGGACTCGACTCCACGAGCAGTACTTC
TRBV6-5	many	TRBJ2-7	TRBD1	CASSSSGTGTGEQYF	TGTGCCAGCAGTTCGTCCGGGACAGGGACGGGCGAGCAGTACTTC
TRBV27	NA	TRBJ2-5	TRBD1	CASSLGTGTGGETQYF	TGTGCCAGCAGTTTAGGCACCGGGACAGGGGGGGAGACCCAGTACTTC
TRBV21-1	many	TRBJ1-1	NA	CASSNRDNLNTEAFF	TGTGCCAGCAGCAACAGGGACAATTTGAACACTGAAGCTTTCTTT
TRBV29-1	few	TRBJ2-1	NA	CSVEPKEGRGFMNEQFF	TGCAGCGTTGAACCCAAGGAGGGCAGGGGATTTATGAATGAGCAGTTCTTC
TRBV27	NA	TRBJ2-7	NA	CASSQKGRGNYEQYF	TGTGCCAGCAGCCAGAAAGGCAGGGGAAACTACGAGCAGTACTTC
TRBV29-1	few	TRBJ2-1	TRBD1	CSVGGGQGNEQFF	TGCAGCGTTGGGGGGGGACAGGGGAATGAGCAGTTCTTC
TRBV7-9	few	TRBJ2-1	NA	CASSFPDDEGSSYNEQFF	TGTGCCAGCAGCTTCCCCGATGACGAGGGTAGCTCCTACAATGAGCAGTTCTTC
TRBV6-5	many	TRBJ1-4	NA	CASRATWADEKLFF	TGTGCCAGCAGGGCTACGTGGGCGGATGAAAAACTGTTTTTT
TRBV6-5	NA	TRBJ2-5	NA	CASRSRAFSGETQYF	TGTGCCAGCAGGTCCCGGGCTTTCAGTGGGGAGACCCAGTACTTC
TRBV19	NA	TRBJ1-1	NA	CASSILAFGTNTEAFF	TGTGCCAGTAGTATATTGGCGTTTGGGACCAACACTGAAGCTTTCTTT